This T cell receptor beta chain stems from a study of T cell repertoires in cytomegalovirus infection. Whole-study context: It was recently identified HLA-C-restricted and well-studied HLA-B-restricted CMV epitopes that the study used. Shared public TCR beta signatures pointed to both CMV infection and a matching HLA type.

Turning to this clonotype: Its antigen is as yet unknown.

With 4 bases removed from V and 3 bases from J, the gap between germline ends came to 14 bases. Germline assignment: CDR1 SGHNT and CDR2 YYREEE (reference sequence). CDR3 length: 14 residues. TCRdb called the reads again in MiXCR, with one record for every CDR3 protein. The repertoire includes hundreds of thousands of distinct CDR3 sequences, 40% to 50% of them detected once, and about 45% sits in the top ten. Study-level results: The ex vivo response was dominated by HLA-C-restricted CMV-specific TCR beta clonotypes.

The sample consisted of cultured PBMCs, taken from culture after CMV antigen stimulation. This clonotype was sampled from a human donor in good health (CMV status not recorded). Some clones in this sample may be carry-over from other donors' samples. The chain carries TRBV5-4 and TRBJ2-7; D gene unclear. The CDR3 loop reads CASSPDLRLYEQYF. CDR3 bases: TGTGCCAGCAGCCCAGACCTGCGTCTCTACGAGCAGTACTTC.